This entry describes one TCR beta chain. The antigen remains undetermined. TCR alpha and TCR beta cDNA libraries carrying sample barcodes and UMIs came from 5'RACE with constant-segment primers. TCRdb passed the 5' RACE reads through MiXCR, listing each CDR3 protein once. The data contain 540,000 or so distinct CDR3 sequences, approximately 20% of them singletons. This entry belongs to a study of T-cell memory formation after mild COVID-19. Study-wide results and caveats: A subset of responding clones appeared in pre-infection memory, suggesting cross-reactive memory joined. Those CD4+ clones that contracted were mainly in CM and EM (CD8+ ones in EMRA). Nothing showed for sure that second-wave clones peaking on day 37 were SARS-CoV-2 specific.

Germline V CDR1 and CDR2: SGHVS, FNYEAQ. The CDR3 extends over 17 amino acids. The trim removed 1 base at V and 8 bases at J, leaving 11 bases unmatched. The specimen was PBMCs or a T cell subset sorted from them (not recorded which). This clonotype was obtained from an adult woman who had mild COVID-19 (a few samples of this study predate the infection). Cell type and time point are not known. The chain is built from TRBV7-6 and TRBJ2-1; the match to TRBD2 covers 10 bases. This chain's CDR3 is CASSLEASGSRGYEQFF. The CDR3 region has the DNA TGTGCCAGCAGCTTAGAGGCTAGCGGGAGTAGAGGCTATGAGCAGTTCTTC.